This T cell receptor (beta chain) was sequenced during a study of identifying expanded T cells in peripheral blood. Study-level points and caveats: Differentially abundant clones: about 1.1 between replicates, 15 to 17 at around 2 weeks, more than 18 at four. Two-week clone count variance significantly increased as total template count grew.

This table comes from immunoSEQ multiplex PCR, and its TCRdb copy is limited to in-frame clones, with some not included. The table lists 85,000 to 90,000 clones, around 88% of them singletons. Concerning this clone itself: Its antigen is undetermined.

The sample was blood. The TCR originated in a person between 18 and 75 years old in good health.

The CDR3 reads CASSYTGQGFNQPQHF. CDR3 in DNA: TGTGCCAGCAGTTACACTGGACAGGGGTTTAATCAGCCCCAGCATTTT. The chain has TRBV6-6 and TRBJ1-5; 9 bases fit TRBD1. The V gene's germline CDR1 is MNHNY and CDR2 SVGAGI (reference sequence). V dropped 2 bases and J dropped 4; count of bases not matched to a gene: 6. CDR3 length equals 16 residues.